This is a list of T cell receptor beta chains from one sample in a study of T-cell reconstitution after alpha-beta-depleted transplantation in children. TCRdb redid the calling of the PCR reads with MiXCR, one entry per CDR3 protein. The table includes approximately 400,000 distinct CDR3 sequences, about a sixth detected once. Sequencing was performed on PBMCs, mostly from graft donor cells, taken 360 days after TCRalphabeta/CD19-depleted stem cell transplant. All receptors come from a boy in the first two years of life who had a stem cell transplant for Wiskott-Aldrich syndrome, so the T cells may come from the graft donor. The CDR3 runs from the conserved cysteine through the conserved F or W. A D gene is named only where the DNA matches it firmly. For some rows the clone size is stated as once, few or many, or as a class when expanded; others skip it.

few,TRBV20-1,TRBJ2-7,NA,CSARGAGLFEQYF,TGCAGTGCTAGGGGGGCAGGGCTTTTCGAGCAGTACTTC
few,TRBV3-1,TRBJ2-1,TRBD2,CASSQDRAGGQFF,TGTGCCAGCAGCCAAGATCGGGCGGGGGGGCAGTTCTTC
NA,TRBV5-1,TRBJ1-2,NA,CASSFGGNYGYTF,TGCGCCAGCAGCTTTGGGGGTAACTATGGCTACACCTTC
NA,TRBV5-1,TRBJ2-3,TRBD1,CASIEDRGADTQYF,TGCGCCAGCATAGAGGACAGGGGGGCAGATACGCAGTATTTT
few,TRBV24-1,TRBJ1-5,TRBD1,CATSEAGTGDQPQHF,TGTGCCACCAGTGAAGCCGGGACAGGGGATCAGCCCCAGCATTTT
few,TRBV4-3,TRBJ2-7,NA,CASSQFIQSGEQYF,TGCGCCAGCAGCCAATTTATTCAGTCAGGGGAGCAGTACTTC
few,TRBV2,TRBJ2-3,NA,CASMGNWDTQYF,TGTGCCAGCATGGGCAATTGGGATACGCAGTATTTT
few,TRBV7-2,TRBJ2-7,NA,CASSLSVIYEQYF,TGTGCCAGCAGCTTAAGTGTCATATACGAGCAGTACTTC
few,TRBV6-5,TRBJ2-1,NA,CASSYSTGFNEQFF,TGTGCCAGCAGTTACAGCACAGGGTTCAATGAGCAGTTCTTC
NA,TRBV11-2,TRBJ2-5,NA,CASSNTLGFGETQYF,TGTGCCAGCAGCAATACATTGGGTTTTGGTGAGACCCAGTACTTC
few,TRBV10-3,TRBJ1-2,NA,CAISGGQSYGYTF,TGTGCCATCAGTGGTGGACAGAGCTATGGCTACACCTTC
NA,TRBV5-6,TRBJ2-1,TRBD2,CASSARTSGRGEQFF,TGTGCCAGCAGCGCCCGGACTAGCGGGAGAGGTGAGCAGTTCTTC
few,TRBV5-6,TRBJ2-5,NA,CASSAGQFGGETQYF,TGTGCCAGCAGCGCGGGACAGTTTGGGGGAGAGACCCAGTACTTC
NA,TRBV30,TRBJ2-7,TRBD1,CAWLDRGSHEQYF,TGTGCCTGGCTAGACAGGGGATCCCACGAGCAGTACTTC
few,TRBV2,TRBJ1-6,TRBD1,CASNRQGTNSPLHF,TGTGCCAGCAACCGACAGGGGACCAATTCACCCCTCCACTTT
many,TRBV12-3/TRBV12-4,TRBJ2-1,TRBD2,CASSLITSGSNEQFF,TGTGCCAGCAGTTTAATTACTAGCGGGAGCAATGAGCAGTTCTTC
NA,TRBV28,TRBJ2-3,TRBD1,CASSLARGPTDTQYF,TGTGCCAGCAGTTTGGCCAGGGGGCCCACAGATACGCAGTATTTT
NA,TRBV6-2/TRBV6-3,TRBJ2-7,TRBD1,CASSPRGRDSYEQYF,TGTGCCAGCAGCCCCAGGGGGCGAGACTCCTACGAGCAGTACTTC
NA,TRBV20-1,TRBJ2-3,TRBD2,CSARNREGRADTQYF,TGCAGTGCTAGAAATCGGGAGGGCCGAGCAGATACGCAGTATTTT
few,TRBV29-1,TRBJ2-1,TRBD2,CSVDPSGSNNEQFF,TGCAGCGTTGACCCTAGCGGGAGCAACAATGAGCAGTTCTTC
many,TRBV18,TRBJ2-1,NA,CASSLQDNEQFF,TGTGCCAGCTCATTACAGGACAATGAGCAGTTCTTC
NA,TRBV20-1,TRBJ2-2,TRBD2,CSASFFSGGEGRTGELFF,TGCAGTGCTAGCTTCTTCAGCGGGGGGGAGGGTCGTACCGGGGAGCTGTTTTTT